The 27 T cell receptor beta chains presented below share a single source sample, sequenced in a study of blood T cell repertoires in COVID-19. Data came from immunoSEQ multiplex PCR; TCRdb stores just in-frame clones and leaves some out. The table includes some 490,000 clones, approximately 86% detected once. Sequencing used PBMCs or T cells enriched from blood (not recorded which). The origin of the receptors is a woman aged 55-70 years who had recovered from COVID-19.

The chain uses TRBV5-1 and TRBJ1-2; 10 bases fit TRBD1. The CDR3 sequence is 14 residues long. Germline V gene lookup returns CDR1 SGHRS and CDR2 YFSETQ. The trim removed 0 bases at V and 4 bases at J, leaving 0 bases unmatched. In DNA, the CDR3 is TGCGCCAGCAGCTTGGGACAGGGGGCCTATGGCTACACCTTC. Amino acids: CASSLGQGAYGYTF.

The chain recombines TRBV29-1 with TRBJ2-1; 9 bases line up with TRBD1. Germline assignment: CDR1 SQVTM and CDR2 ANQGSEA. The CDR3 extends over 14 amino acids. The V gene end was trimmed by 3 bases and the J gene end by 4 bases; junction bases not matched to a gene: 4. DNA of the CDR3: TGCAGCGTTGAGGGGACAGGGTTATACAATGAGCAGTTCTTC. Its translation: CSVEGTGLYNEQFF.

The chain couples TRBV12-3 or TRBV12-4 to TRBJ1-2; D is ambiguous. V lost 5 bases, J lost 4 bases, and 8 bases lay in between. The CDR3 loop spans 12 amino acids. The chain's CDR3 is CASSPILYGYTF. The CDR3 DNA reads TGTGCCAGCAGTCCGATACTCTATGGCTACACCTTC.

The chain uses TRBV2 and TRBJ2-1; 8 bases map to TRBD2. The CDR3 is 14 amino acids. Germline CDR1 reads SNHLY; CDR2 reads FYNNEI. V was clipped by 6 bases and J by 5 bases; unmatched bases: 6. CDR3 in DNA: TGTGCCAGCAGGCAGCGGGGGAGTAACAATGAGCAGTTCTTC. It encodes CASRQRGSNNEQFF. Combining the CDR3 with reference TRBV2 and TRBJ2-1 gives the whole variable domain EPEVTQTPSHQVTQMGQEVILRCVPISNHLYFYWYRQILGQKVEFLVSFYNNEISEKSEIFDDQFSVERPDGSNFTLKIRSTKLEDSAMYFCASRQRGSNNEQFFGPGTRLTVL.

The chain joins TRBV2 to TRBJ2-1; D is perhaps TRBD2 (6 bases). The CDR3 covers 13 residues. Germline lookup yields CDR1 SNHLY and CDR2 FYNNEI. V lost 3 bases and J 7 bases, leaving 10 bases between the germline ends. The CDR3 sequence: CASSDFGGNEQFF. Written as DNA, the CDR3 is TGTGCCAGCAGTGATTTCGGGGGAAATGAGCAGTTCTTC. The complete variable domain, with remaining parts taken from reference TRBV2 and TRBJ2-1, reads EPEVTQTPSHQVTQMGQEVILRCVPISNHLYFYWYRQILGQKVEFLVSFYNNEISEKSEIFDDQFSVERPDGSNFTLKIRSTKLEDSAMYFCASSDFGGNEQFFGPGTRLTVL.

This chain uses TRBV11-2 with TRBJ1-5; D perhaps matches TRBD1 (6 bases). The CDR3 loop spans 15 amino acids. Germline V gene data show CDR1 as SGHAT and CDR2 as FQNNGV. V lost 5 bases and J lost 2, with 13 bases in between. CDR3: CASSGRGGGNQPQHF. The DNA for the CDR3 is TGTGCCAGCAGCGGCAGGGGTGGCGGCAATCAGCCCCAGCATTTT.

The chain uses TRBV19 and TRBJ1-2, with TRBD1 as a possible D gene (6 bases). V was pared by 11 bases and J by 8 bases, with 21 bases between. The CDR3 runs to 13 residues. Germline V gives CDR1 LNHDA, CDR2 SQIVND (reference sequence). CDR3 sequence: CAVVSGQGYGYTF. The CDR3 region has the DNA TGTGCCGTAGTTTCAGGTCAGGGGTACGGCTACACCTTC.

On this clone: The junction departs from the called germline gene at one end, perhaps through a read error. The chain employs TRBV28 and TRBJ2-1; D ambiguous. Germline V gene data show CDR1 as MDHEN and CDR2 as SYDVKM. The CDR3 loop spans 12 amino acids. In DNA, the CDR3 is TGTGCCAGTAGTTTGTATTACAATGAGCAGTTCTTC. It yields the protein CASSLYYNEQFF.

CDR3 region: CASSQGSGRGDAYEQYF. Here the CDR3 DNA reads TGTGCCAGCAGCCAAGGGTCGGGTCGGGGGGACGCCTACGAGCAGTACTTC. The chain couples TRBV4-2 to TRBJ2-7; 7 nucleotides align to TRBD2. In germline, CDR1 is LGHNA, CDR2 YNFKEQ. The CDR3 contains 17 residues. The ends lost 1 base at V and 2 bases at J; junction bases unmatched: 11.

The rearrangement uses TRBV19 and TRBJ1-1; possibly TRBD1 for D (6 bases). Germline lookup yields CDR1 LNHDA and CDR2 SQIVND (reference sequence). Trimming shortened V by 7 bases and J by 0 bases, and 12 bases separated the two germline ends. CDR3 length: 14 amino acids. CDR3 protein: CASKTGTMNTEAFF. The CDR3, as DNA: TGTGCCAGTAAGACCGGGACAATGAACACTGAAGCTTTCTTT.

J is TRBJ1-2 and V is TRBV2; D is unresolved. The germline gives CDR1 SNHLY, CDR2 FYNNEI. This CDR3 region has 13 residues. The V gene lost 10 bases and the J gene lost 6 bases, with 18 bases spanning the gap. The CDR3 DNA follows: TGTGCCACCCCGGGGTCCATTAATGATGGCTACACCTTC. This translates into CATPGSINDGYTF.

The chain is built from TRBV7-2 and TRBJ2-2, with D possibly being TRBD2 (5 bases). The CDR3 sequence is 16 residues long. Trimming cost V 2 bases and J 2 bases, with 12 bases left between them. Germline V lookup: CDR1 SGHTA, CDR2 FQGNSA. The CDR3 nucleotides read TGTGCCAGCAGCTTACGGGAAGTTGGCAACACCGGGGAGCTGTTTTTT. It is translated as CASSLREVGNTGELFF. Based on the CDR3 plus reference TRBV7-2 and TRBJ2-2, the full variable domain is GAGVSQSPSNKVTEKGKDVELRCDPISGHTALYWYRQSLGQGLEFLIYFQGNSAPDKSGLPSDRFSAERTGGSVSTLTIQRTQQEDSAVYLCASSLREVGNTGELFFGEGSRLTVL.

V and J are TRBV9 and TRBJ1-2; D is unresolved. Germline V gives CDR1 SGDLS, CDR2 YYNGEE. The V end lost 4 bases, the J end lost 4 bases, and 26 bases lay between the germline ends. The CDR3 is made up of 18 amino acids. Here the CDR3 reads CASSPLEVIGTVRYGYTF. In nucleotides, the CDR3 is TGTGCCAGCAGCCCCTTGGAGGTTATAGGCACCGTTCGCTATGGCTACACCTTC. Full variable domain (rest looked up from reference TRBV9 and TRBJ1-2): DSGVTQTPKHLITATGQRVTLRCSPRSGDLSVYWYQQSLDQGLQFLIQYYNGEERAKGNILERFSAQQFPDLHSELNLSSLELGDSALYFCASSPLEVIGTVRYGYTFGSGTRLTVV.

The rearrangement joins TRBV10-3 to TRBJ1-1; D call uncertain. CDR1 and CDR2 from the germline V gene are ENHRY and SYGVKD. The CDR3 has 16 amino acids. The V and J ends lost 0 bases and 1 base respectively, with 12 bases between them. CDR3 nucleotide sequence: TGTGCCATCAGTGAGTCTTTCGAGAGGTCGAACACTGAAGCTTTCTTT. This gives the protein CAISESFERSNTEAFF.

The chain uses TRBV25-1 and TRBJ1-6, with D unclear. Looked up from germline, CDR1 is MGHDK and CDR2 is SYGVNS. This CDR3 comprises 12 residues. Trimming removed 8 bases at V and 7 bases at J, with 9 bases between. The CDR3 sequence is CASGLGNSPLHF. CDR3 nucleotide sequence: TGTGCCAGCGGACTGGGGAATTCACCCCTCCACTTT.

The chain joins TRBV4-1 to TRBJ2-7; 10 nucleotides line up with TRBD1. CDR3 length: 15 amino acids. After removal of 1 base from V and 2 bases from J, the junction contained 2 bases not matched to a gene. Germline CDR1 and CDR2: MGHRA and YSYEKL. The CDR3, as DNA: TGCGCCAGCAGCCAAGGACAGGGGGCAGCCTACGAGCAGTACTTC. This gives the protein CASSQGQGAAYEQYF.

The chain joins TRBV10-2 to TRBJ1-2; D is uncertain. CDR1 is WSHSY and CDR2 is SAAADI in the germline V gene. V was trimmed by 0 bases and J by 2 bases, leaving 16 bases between them. The CDR3 runs to 17 residues. Here the CDR3 DNA reads TGCGCCAGCAGTGAGTCGTCTTTAGAGGGATCCAACTATGGCTACACCTTC. Translating it yields CASSESSLEGSNYGYTF.

This chain links TRBV5-6 with TRBJ2-7, with D possibly being TRBD1 (6 bases). Germline V gene data show CDR1 as SGHDT and CDR2 as YYEEEE. This CDR3 has 15 residues. V was cut by 4 bases and J by 3 bases, with 17 bases left in between. In DNA form, the CDR3 reads TGTGCCAGCAGCCCCTACAGGGAAGGTTTCTACGAGCAGTACGTC. Translating gives CASSPYREGFYEQYV.

V usage is TRBV18 and J usage is TRBJ1-5, with D possibly TRBD1 on 6 matching bases. With 3 bases removed from V and 6 bases from J, the gap between germline ends came to 15 bases. Germline V gives CDR1 KGHSH, CDR2 LQKENI. The length of the CDR3 is 15 residues. The DNA for the CDR3 is TGTGCCAGCTCACCCCCCTGGGGGCCCGGTCAGCCCCAGCATTTT. Translated, it gives CASSPPWGPGQPQHF. Together with reference TRBV18 and TRBJ1-5, the CDR3 gives the full variable domain: NAGVMQNPRHLVRRRGQEARLRCSPMKGHSHVYWYRQLPEEGLKFMVYLQKENIIDESGMPKERFSAEFPKEGPSILRIQQVVRGDSAAYFCASSPPWGPGQPQHFGDGTRLSIL.

This clone was counted a few times. The rearrangement uses TRBV18 and TRBJ2-3, with 12 nucleotides matching TRBD1. This CDR3 has 16 residues. V was pared by 3 bases and J by 6 bases, with 7 bases of the junction left unmatched. Germline V gene lookup returns CDR1 KGHSH and CDR2 LQKENI. The DNA for the CDR3 is TGTGCCAGCTCACCCATGGGGACAGGGGGCTCGGATACGCAGTATTTT. It is translated as CASSPMGTGGSDTQYF.

The rearrangement joins TRBV11-2 to TRBJ1-1, with D unresolved. CDR3 length: 14 amino acids. The germline gives CDR1 SGHAT, CDR2 FQNNGV. Trimming removed 3 bases from V and 0 bases from J, with 8 bases in between. In DNA form, the CDR3 reads TGTGCCAGCAGCTTGAAAGCCATGAACACTGAAGCTTTCTTT. Its protein is CASSLKAMNTEAFF.

This chain uses TRBV11-3 with TRBJ2-7; the match to TRBD1 covers 12 bases. The CDR3 covers 17 residues. V lost 5 bases to trimming and J lost 3 bases; unmatched junction nucleotides: 11. CDR1 is SGHNT, CDR2 YENEEA, per germline. CDR3 residues: CASSNERGQGAGYEQYV. CDR3 bases: TGTGCCAGCAGCAATGAGCGGGGACAGGGGGCTGGCTACGAGCAGTACGTC.

The chain is built from TRBV5-1 and TRBJ2-3, with D hard to call. Germline CDR1 and CDR2: SGHRS and YFSETQ. The CDR3 loop spans 14 amino acids. Trimming removed 0 bases from V and 5 bases from J, with 10 bases in between. The CDR3 DNA sequence: TGCGCCAGCAGCTTGGTCCCCTACCGAGATACGCAGTATTTT. Its translation: CASSLVPYRDTQYF. Looking up the rest from reference TRBV5-1 and TRBJ2-3 gives the full variable domain: KAGVTQTPRYLIKTRGQQVTLSCSPISGHRSVSWYQQTPGQGLQFLFEYFSETQRNKGNFPGRFSGRQFSNSRSEMNVSTLELGDSALYLCASSLVPYRDTQYFGPGTRLTVL.

The chain uses TRBV6-1 and TRBJ1-5; 7 bases align to TRBD1. The CDR3 has 16 amino acids. With 4 bases clipped from V and 3 bases from J, the junction kept 9 bases outside the gene matches. The germline V gene has CDR1 MNHNS and CDR2 SASEGT. This CDR3 reads CASSVFQDRSNQPQHF. The CDR3 nucleotides read TGTGCCAGCAGTGTTTTTCAGGACAGGTCCAATCAGCCCCAGCATTTT.

Here the CDR3 reads CAISSTGGEQYF. As DNA, the CDR3 is TGTGCCATCAGTTCTACAGGGGGCGAGCAGTACTTC. The J gene is TRBJ2-7, the V gene TRBV10-3, with 8 bases identical to TRBD1. Per the germline V gene, CDR1 is ENHRY and CDR2 is SYGVKD. The CDR3 covers 12 residues. Losses at the gene ends were 5 bases for V and 6 bases for J; bases not matched to a gene: 3.

The chain uses TRBV29-1 and TRBJ1-4, with D perhaps matching TRBD1 (6 bases). The germline V gene encodes CDR1 SQVTM and CDR2 ANQGSEA. Deletions cut 4 bases from V and 6 bases from J, with 15 bases between. This CDR3 is 14 amino acids long. The CDR3 region is CSVVLQGADEKLFF. In nucleotides, the CDR3 is TGCAGCGTTGTTTTACAGGGCGCGGATGAAAAACTGTTTTTT.

The genes are TRBV27 and TRBJ1-2; a weak D match, TRBD1 (6 bases). CDR3 length: 14 residues. Germline V gene sequence: CDR1 MNHEY, CDR2 SMNVEV (reference sequence). V was cut by 3 bases and J by 10 bases, with 18 bases left in between. In nucleotides, the CDR3 is TGTGCCAGCAGTTTCTTGCCCCTTGGACAGCACTACACCTTC. Amino acid sequence: CASSFLPLGQHYTF.